A selection of T cell receptor beta chains follows, all from one sample in a study of human T cells and chemical hapten exposure. Via MiXCR, TCRdb re-called the RACE reads, giving one row per CDR3 protein. The sample records approximately 80,000 distinct CDR3 sequences, 11% to 15% being singletons. The sequenced sample was whole blood, obtained in connection with sensitization to the hapten diphenylcyclopropenone (DPC). The receptor source for this set is a woman in her forties or fifties with alopecia areata. Some clones in this sample may be carry-over from other donors' samples. The CDR3 runs from the conserved cysteine through the conserved F or W. D genes are given only for firm matches. Size is omitted from some rows. Given values are once, few, many or a class for expanded clones.

V: TRBV7-9; J: TRBJ1-2; size: -; D: -; DNA: TGTGCCAGCAGCTTAGCCGGGCAGCCCTATGGCTACACCTTC; CDR3: CASSLAGQPYGYTF
V: TRBV7-7; J: TRBJ2-1; size: few; D: TRBD2; DNA: TGTGCCAGCAGCCCCTCCCTAGCGGACAATGAGCAGTTCTTC; CDR3: CASSPSLADNEQFF
V: TRBV24-1; J: TRBJ2-1; size: -; D: -; DNA: TGTGCCACCAGTGATTTGCGGGCAGGGAATTTCGATGAGCAGTTCTTC; CDR3: CATSDLRAGNFDEQFF
V: TRBV7-8; J: TRBJ1-5; size: -; D: TRBD1; DNA: TGTGCCAGCAGCGCAGGGGGCCGGGATCAGCCCCAGCATTTT; CDR3: CASSAGGRDQPQHF
V: TRBV19; J: TRBJ2-7; size: -; D: TRBD1; DNA: TGTGCCAGTAGGTCGGGACAGGGGGCGATCTACGAGCAGTACTTC; CDR3: CASRSGQGAIYEQYF
V: TRBV7-6; J: TRBJ2-5; size: -; D: TRBD1; DNA: TGTGCCAGCAGCCCAGGGACAGCTCAAGAGACCCAGTACTTC; CDR3: CASSPGTAQETQYF
V: TRBV20-1; J: TRBJ2-1; size: medium-sized; D: -; DNA: TGCAGTGCTAGAGATCAGATCTACAATGAGCAGTTCTTC; CDR3: CSARDQIYNEQFF
V: TRBV12-3/TRBV12-4; J: TRBJ2-7; size: -; D: -; DNA: TGTGCCAGCAGTTTCCATAACAGGGATGAGGGGGAGCAGTACTTC; CDR3: CASSFHNRDEGEQYF
V: TRBV2; J: TRBJ1-5; size: -; D: TRBD1; DNA: TGTGCCAGCGCCGGACAGGGCAATCAGCCCCAGCATTTT; CDR3: CASAGQGNQPQHF
V: TRBV6-6; J: TRBJ2-3; size: -; D: TRBD2; DNA: TGTGCCAGCAGTTCTACTAGCGGGACAGATACGCAGTATTTT; CDR3: CASSSTSGTDTQYF
V: TRBV27; J: TRBJ2-1; size: few; D: TRBD2; DNA: TGTGCCAGCACGGGAGGGGATGAGCAGTTCTTC; CDR3: CASTGGDEQFF
V: TRBV10-3; J: TRBJ1-1; size: few; D: TRBD1; DNA: TGTGCCCTGCAGGGGGGAATGAACACTGAAGCTTTCTTT; CDR3: CALQGGMNTEAFF
V: TRBV7-2; J: TRBJ2-1; size: many; D: TRBD2; DNA: TGTGCCAGCAGCTTAACAGGGACTAGCGGGAACAATGAGCAGTTCTTC; CDR3: CASSLTGTSGNNEQFF
V: TRBV29-1; J: TRBJ2-3; size: few; D: -; DNA: TGCAGCGTTGAAGGGGATGCAGATACGCAGTATTTT; CDR3: CSVEGDADTQYF
V: TRBV3-1; J: TRBJ2-4; size: many; D: -; DNA: TGTGCCAGCAGCCAAGCCCCGCGCGGGGCCAAAAACATTCAGTACTTC; CDR3: CASSQAPRGAKNIQYF
V: TRBV20-1; J: TRBJ2-2; size: few; D: TRBD2; DNA: TGCAGTGCTAGACTAGCGGGAGTAGAGACCGGGGAGCTGTTTTTT; CDR3: CSARLAGVETGELFF
V: TRBV7-2; J: TRBJ2-3; size: many; D: -; DNA: TGTGCCAGCAGCCTTGACTGGGGAGCAGATACGCAGTATTTT; CDR3: CASSLDWGADTQYF
V: TRBV6-2/TRBV6-3; J: TRBJ2-7; size: -; D: -; DNA: TGTGCCAGCAGTCGCCGATACGAGCAGTACTTC; CDR3: CASSRRYEQYF
V: TRBV20-1; J: TRBJ2-1; size: few; D: TRBD2; DNA: TGCAGTGCCAAGCCAGGGACTAGCAGTTACAATGAGCAGTTCTTC; CDR3: CSAKPGTSSYNEQFF
V: TRBV15; J: TRBJ2-3; size: few; D: -; DNA: TGTGCCACCAGCAGGGGGTTCACAGATACGCAGTATTTT; CDR3: CATSRGFTDTQYF
V: TRBV20-1; J: TRBJ2-1; size: -; D: TRBD2; DNA: TGCAGTGCTGGACTAGCGTCGTACAATGAGCAGTTCTTC; CDR3: CSAGLASYNEQFF
V: TRBV11-3; J: TRBJ2-3; size: -; D: -; DNA: TGTGCCAGCAGCTTAGGCAGGGAAAGCACAGATACGCAGTATTTT; CDR3: CASSLGRESTDTQYF
V: TRBV6-5; J: TRBJ1-1; size: few; D: TRBD1; DNA: TGTGCCAGCACCCCGACAGGGGCGGACACTGAAGCTTTCTTT; CDR3: CASTPTGADTEAFF
V: TRBV5-5; J: TRBJ2-2; size: few; D: TRBD1; DNA: TGTGCCAGCAGTCATAGGACAGGAAACACCGGGGAGCTGTTTTTT; CDR3: CASSHRTGNTGELFF
V: TRBV5-4; J: TRBJ2-7; size: -; D: -; DNA: TGTGCCAGCAGCTCACGGGGGACAGCAGCCTACGAGCAGTACTTC; CDR3: CASSSRGTAAYEQYF
V: TRBV29-1; J: TRBJ2-2; size: few; D: -; DNA: TGCAGCGTTGAAGGGACGGCTTCCGCTTACACCGGGGAGCTGTTTTTT; CDR3: CSVEGTASAYTGELFF
V: TRBV4-3; J: TRBJ2-7; size: few; D: TRBD2; DNA: TGCGCCAGCAGCCAAGATCGGACTAGCGGGATGGGGTACGAGCAGTACTTC; CDR3: CASSQDRTSGMGYEQYF
V: TRBV6-1; J: TRBJ1-2; size: -; D: -; DNA: TGTGCCAGCAGTTATACAGGAGGCGGTAACTATGGCTACACCTTC; CDR3: CASSYTGGGNYGYTF
V: TRBV7-2; J: TRBJ2-5; size: -; D: -; DNA: TGTGCCAGCAGCTTTGGAGTGCTAGCGAGGGGGGCCCAGTACTTC; CDR3: CASSFGVLARGAQYF
V: TRBV29-1; J: TRBJ1-5; size: few; D: TRBD1; DNA: TGCAGCGTTGCCGGACAGGGCGGCAATCAGCCCCAGCATTTT; CDR3: CSVAGQGGNQPQHF
V: TRBV7-2; J: TRBJ2-3; size: few; D: -; DNA: TGTGCCAGCAGCTTAGCGGGAGCAGCCATTACGCAGTATTTT; CDR3: CASSLAGAAITQYF
V: TRBV9; J: TRBJ2-3; size: few; D: -; DNA: TGTGCCAGCAGCGTATCACGACAGGGCACAGATACGCAGTATTTT; CDR3: CASSVSRQGTDTQYF
V: TRBV6-5; J: TRBJ1-6; size: -; D: TRBD1; DNA: TGTGCCAGCAGTTACACCTCCGGGACAGACTACCGACCCCTCCACTTT; CDR3: CASSYTSGTDYRPLHF
V: TRBV7-2; J: TRBJ1-4; size: few; D: -; DNA: TGTGCCAGCAGCTCCGGGACCGCGGTTGAAAAACTGTTTTTT; CDR3: CASSSGTAVEKLFF
V: TRBV11-2; J: TRBJ2-1; size: many; D: -; DNA: TGTGCCAGCAGCTTAGCCCTGGACTCTTTACTCAATGAGCAGTTCTTC; CDR3: CASSLALDSLLNEQFF
V: TRBV27; J: TRBJ2-3; size: -; D: TRBD2; DNA: TGTGCCAGCAGTCCAGGGAAGATGGGCGAGGCCAGCGGGGAGACAGATACGCAGTATTTT; CDR3: CASSPGKMGEASGETDTQYF
V: TRBV7-7; J: TRBJ2-6; size: few; D: -; DNA: TGTGCCAGCAGCTCCCAGGGGAAGTTGTCTGGGGCCAACGTCCTGACTTTC; CDR3: CASSSQGKLSGANVLTF
V: TRBV6-5; J: TRBJ1-1; size: -; D: -; DNA: TGTGCCAGCAGTTACATTGGGAACACTGAAGCTTTCTTT; CDR3: CASSYIGNTEAFF
V: TRBV6-2/TRBV6-3; J: TRBJ2-2; size: few; D: -; DNA: TGTGCCAGCAGTTGGGAGGGACAGTTCACCGGGGAGCTGTTTTTT; CDR3: CASSWEGQFTGELFF
V: TRBV3-1; J: TRBJ2-7; size: few; D: -; DNA: TGTGCCAGCAGCCCATATACTGGTAACACGTACTCCTACGAGCAGTACTTC; CDR3: CASSPYTGNTYSYEQYF
V: TRBV3-1; J: TRBJ2-1; size: -; D: TRBD2; DNA: TGTGCCAGCAGCCAGCGCCAATTTAGCGGGAGATCTAGTGAGCAGTTCTTC; CDR3: CASSQRQFSGRSSEQFF
V: TRBV12-3/TRBV12-4; J: TRBJ1-5; size: few; D: -; DNA: TGTGCCAGCAGTTTATCAGGGTCCGATCAGCCCCAGCATTTT; CDR3: CASSLSGSDQPQHF
V: TRBV7-8; J: TRBJ1-4; size: -; D: -; DNA: TGTGCCAGCAGCTTAGTCGCTCTGCGGTCTAATGAAAAACTGTTTTTT; CDR3: CASSLVALRSNEKLFF
V: TRBV20-1; J: TRBJ2-1; size: few; D: TRBD1; DNA: TGCAGTGCCACAAACAGGGGAAAAAATGAGCAGTTCTTC; CDR3: CSATNRGKNEQFF
V: TRBV7-6; J: TRBJ1-6; size: many; D: -; DNA: TGTGCCAGCAGCGCGGGAAATTCACCCCTCCACTTT; CDR3: CASSAGNSPLHF
V: TRBV20-1; J: TRBJ2-7; size: few; D: -; DNA: TGCAGTGCTCACAGCAGGGAACCAACCTACGAGCAGTACTTC; CDR3: CSAHSREPTYEQYF
V: TRBV6-6; J: TRBJ1-2; size: -; D: -; DNA: TGTGCCAGCAGCCCGGGACGGACCTATGGCTACACCTTC; CDR3: CASSPGRTYGYTF
V: TRBV7-9; J: TRBJ2-5; size: many; D: TRBD2; DNA: TGTGCCAGCAGCCCGCCGGGACTACAAGATTTTGGAGTCCAGTACTTC; CDR3: CASSPPGLQDFGVQYF
V: TRBV20-1; J: TRBJ2-3; size: medium-sized; D: TRBD1; DNA: TGCAGTGCTAGAATAGCAGGGGGCGTAGATACGCAGTATTTT; CDR3: CSARIAGGVDTQYF
V: TRBV20-1; J: TRBJ1-2; size: few; D: TRBD1; DNA: TGCAGTGCGGGTCAGGGGGCCAGGACCTATGGCTACACCTTC; CDR3: CSAGQGARTYGYTF